This paragraph covers one TCR beta chain sequence. Its matching antigen is unknown. A multiplex PCR was run with 60 Vbeta primers and 13 Jbeta primers. Libraries were prepared by immunoSEQ multiplex PCR; TCRdb keeps only in-frame clonotypes and omits some of them. In the table there are tens of thousands of clones, 65% of which are singletons. The CDR3 is made up of 13 amino acids. Germline V gene data show CDR1 as GTSNPN and CDR2 as SVGIG (reference sequence). The V end was cut by 3 bases, the J end by 5 bases, with 13 bases between. Each donor was nominally healthy when sampled (though unrecorded immune exposures were likely). The data derive from a study of cytomegalovirus exposure and HLA in healthy donors. Study conclusions and caveats: TCR beta sequences reportedly predicted most subjects' HLA-A and HLA-B alleles accurately. The classifier was said to identify cytomegalovirus status with high specificity and sensitivity.

Sequencing used PBMCs. The clonotype originates from a woman in her 50s in good health and CMV-seropositive. The rearrangement joins TRBV30 to TRBJ1-1; possible D gene TRBD1, 5 bases. The CDR3 protein is CAWRVLGGTEAFF. DNA for the CDR3: TGTGCCTGGAGGGTACTCGGGGGAACTGAAGCTTTCTTT.